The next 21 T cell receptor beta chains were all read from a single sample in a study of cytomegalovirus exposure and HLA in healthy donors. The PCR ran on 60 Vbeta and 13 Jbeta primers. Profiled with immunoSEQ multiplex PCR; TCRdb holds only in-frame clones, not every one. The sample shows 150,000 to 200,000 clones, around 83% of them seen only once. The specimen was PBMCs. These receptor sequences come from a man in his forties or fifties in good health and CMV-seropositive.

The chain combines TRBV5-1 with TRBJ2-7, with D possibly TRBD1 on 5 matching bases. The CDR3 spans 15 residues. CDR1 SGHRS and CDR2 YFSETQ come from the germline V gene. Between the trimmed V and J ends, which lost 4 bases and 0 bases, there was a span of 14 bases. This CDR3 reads CASSPGHSASYEQYF. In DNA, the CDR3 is TGCGCCAGCAGCCCAGGACATTCGGCCTCCTACGAGCAGTACTTC.

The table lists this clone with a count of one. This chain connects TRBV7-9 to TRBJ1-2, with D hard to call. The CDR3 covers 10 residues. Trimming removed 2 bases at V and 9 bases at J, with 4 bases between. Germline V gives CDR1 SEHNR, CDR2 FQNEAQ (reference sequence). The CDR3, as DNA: TGTGCCAGCAGCTTACAGAGCTACACCTTC. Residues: CASSLQSYTF.

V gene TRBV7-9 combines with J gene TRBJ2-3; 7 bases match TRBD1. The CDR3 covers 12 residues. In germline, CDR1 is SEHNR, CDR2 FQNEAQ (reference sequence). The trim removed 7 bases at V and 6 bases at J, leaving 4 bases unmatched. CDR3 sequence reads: CASIQGGDTQYF. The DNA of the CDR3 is TGTGCCAGCATCCAAGGGGGCGATACGCAGTATTTT.

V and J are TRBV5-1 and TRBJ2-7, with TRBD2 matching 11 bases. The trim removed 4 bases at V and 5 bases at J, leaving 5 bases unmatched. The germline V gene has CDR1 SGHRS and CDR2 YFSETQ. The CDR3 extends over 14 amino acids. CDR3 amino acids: CASSVSGRAHEQYF. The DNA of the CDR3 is TGCGCCAGCAGCGTTAGCGGGAGGGCCCACGAGCAGTACTTC.

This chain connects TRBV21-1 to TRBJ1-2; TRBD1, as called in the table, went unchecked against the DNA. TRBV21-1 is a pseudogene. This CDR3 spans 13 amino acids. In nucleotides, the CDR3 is TGTGCCAGCAGCCCGGATGGGGGCCGGGGCTACACCTTC. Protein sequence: CASSPDGGRGYTF.

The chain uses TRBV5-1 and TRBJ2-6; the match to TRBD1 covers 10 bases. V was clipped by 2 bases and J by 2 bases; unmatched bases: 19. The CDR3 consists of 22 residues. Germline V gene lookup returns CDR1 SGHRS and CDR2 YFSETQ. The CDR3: CASSLLGWDRGEWKTGANVLTF. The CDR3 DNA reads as TGCGCCAGCAGCTTACTGGGGTGGGACAGGGGTGAGTGGAAGACTGGGGCCAACGTCCTGACTTTC. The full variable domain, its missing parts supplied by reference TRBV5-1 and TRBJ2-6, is KAGVTQTPRYLIKTRGQQVTLSCSPISGHRSVSWYQQTPGQGLQFLFEYFSETQRNKGNFPGRFSGRQFSNSRSEMNVSTLELGDSALYLCASSLLGWDRGEWKTGANVLTFGAGSRLTVL.

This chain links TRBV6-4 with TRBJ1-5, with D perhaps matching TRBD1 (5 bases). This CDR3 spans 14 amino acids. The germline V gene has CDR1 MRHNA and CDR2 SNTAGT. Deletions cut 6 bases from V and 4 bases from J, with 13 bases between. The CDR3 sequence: CASSPVGGNQPQHF. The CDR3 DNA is TGTGCCAGCAGCCCCGTGGGGGGTAATCAGCCCCAGCATTTT.

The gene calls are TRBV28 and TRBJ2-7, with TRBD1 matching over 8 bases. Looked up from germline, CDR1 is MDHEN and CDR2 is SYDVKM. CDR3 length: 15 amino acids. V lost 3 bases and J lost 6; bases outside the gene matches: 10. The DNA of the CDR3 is TGTGCCAGCAGTTTTCTTTCAGGGGGCATGTTCGAGCAGTACTTC. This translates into CASSFLSGGMFEQYF.

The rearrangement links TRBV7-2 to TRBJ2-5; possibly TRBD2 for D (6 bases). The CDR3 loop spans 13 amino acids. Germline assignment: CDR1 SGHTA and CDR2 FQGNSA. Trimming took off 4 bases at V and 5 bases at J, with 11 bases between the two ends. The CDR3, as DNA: TGTGCCAGCAGCTACGGACGGGAGGAGACCCAGTACTTC. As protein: CASSYGREETQYF.

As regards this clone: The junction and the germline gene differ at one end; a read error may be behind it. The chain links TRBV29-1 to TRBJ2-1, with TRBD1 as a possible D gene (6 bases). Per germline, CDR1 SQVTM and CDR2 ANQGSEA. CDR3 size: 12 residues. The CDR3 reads CGVEGFRGEQFF. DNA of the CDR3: TGCGGCGTTGAAGGATTTAGGGGGGAGCAGTTCTTC.

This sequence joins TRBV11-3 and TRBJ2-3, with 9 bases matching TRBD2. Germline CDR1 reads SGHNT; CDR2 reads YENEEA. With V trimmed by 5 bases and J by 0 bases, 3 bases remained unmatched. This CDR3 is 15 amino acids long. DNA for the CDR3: TGTGCCAGCAGCGCGGGAGGGGGCAGCACAGATACGCAGTATTTT. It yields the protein CASSAGGGSTDTQYF.

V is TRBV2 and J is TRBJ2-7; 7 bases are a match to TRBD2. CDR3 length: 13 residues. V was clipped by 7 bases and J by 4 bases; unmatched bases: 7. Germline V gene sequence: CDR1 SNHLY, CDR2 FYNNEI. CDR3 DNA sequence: TGTGCCAGCATCGCGGGAGTCAGGTACGAGCAGTACTTC. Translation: CASIAGVRYEQYF.

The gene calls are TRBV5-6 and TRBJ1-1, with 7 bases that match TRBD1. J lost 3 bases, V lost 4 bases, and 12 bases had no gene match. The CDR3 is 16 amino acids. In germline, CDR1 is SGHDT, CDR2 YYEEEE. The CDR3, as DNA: TGTGCCAGCAGCCCAAGAACCAGGGGGTTTGACACTGAAGCTTTCTTT. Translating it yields CASSPRTRGFDTEAFF.

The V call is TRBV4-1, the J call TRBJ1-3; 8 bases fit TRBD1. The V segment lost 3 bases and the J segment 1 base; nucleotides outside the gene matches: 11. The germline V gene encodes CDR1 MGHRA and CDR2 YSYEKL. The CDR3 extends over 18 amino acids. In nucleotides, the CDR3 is TGCGCCAGCAGCCATCCGGACAGGGTTGTTAGATCTGGAAACACCATATATTTT. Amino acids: CASSHPDRVVRSGNTIYF.

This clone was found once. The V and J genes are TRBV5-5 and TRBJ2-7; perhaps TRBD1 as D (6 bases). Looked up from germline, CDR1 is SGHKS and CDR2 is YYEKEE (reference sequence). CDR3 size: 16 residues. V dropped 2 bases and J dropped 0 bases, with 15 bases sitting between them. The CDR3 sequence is CASSFLVDRYSYEQYF. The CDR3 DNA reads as TGTGCCAGCAGCTTTTTGGTGGACAGATACTCCTACGAGCAGTACTTC.

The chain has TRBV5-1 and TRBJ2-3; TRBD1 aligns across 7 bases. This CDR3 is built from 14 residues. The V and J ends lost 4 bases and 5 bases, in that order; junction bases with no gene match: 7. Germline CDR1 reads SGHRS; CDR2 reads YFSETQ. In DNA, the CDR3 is TGCGCCAGCAGCGGCCAGGGGGATCGAGATACGCAGTATTTT. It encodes CASSGQGDRDTQYF.

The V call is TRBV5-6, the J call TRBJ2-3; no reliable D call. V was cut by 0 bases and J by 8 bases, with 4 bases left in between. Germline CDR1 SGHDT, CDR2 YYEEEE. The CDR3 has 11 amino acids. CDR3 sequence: CASSLDTTQYF. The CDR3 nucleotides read TGTGCCAGCAGCTTGGACACTACGCAGTATTTT.

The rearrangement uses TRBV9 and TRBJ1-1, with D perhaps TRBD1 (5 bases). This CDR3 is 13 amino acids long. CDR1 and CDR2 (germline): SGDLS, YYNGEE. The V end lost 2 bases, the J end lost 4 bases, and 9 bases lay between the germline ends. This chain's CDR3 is CASSVGQSTEAFF. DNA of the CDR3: TGTGCCAGCAGCGTCGGACAAAGCACTGAAGCTTTCTTT. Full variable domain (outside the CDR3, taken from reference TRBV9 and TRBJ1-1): DSGVTQTPKHLITATGQRVTLRCSPRSGDLSVYWYQQSLDQGLQFLIQYYNGEERAKGNILERFSAQQFPDLHSELNLSSLELGDSALYFCASSVGQSTEAFFGQGTRLTVV.

As DNA, the CDR3 is TGTGCCAGTAGTATCTTCATGCGAAATGAGCAGTTCTTC. Its translation: CASSIFMRNEQFF. The chain uses TRBV19 and TRBJ2-1; D call uncertain. The CDR3 loop spans 13 amino acids. Germline CDR1 is LNHDA and CDR2 is SQIVND (reference sequence). V dropped 3 bases and J dropped 7 bases, with 10 bases sitting between them.

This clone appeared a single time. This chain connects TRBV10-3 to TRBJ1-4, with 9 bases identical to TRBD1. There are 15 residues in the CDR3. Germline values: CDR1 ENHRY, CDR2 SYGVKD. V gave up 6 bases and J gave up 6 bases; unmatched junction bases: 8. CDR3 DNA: TGTGCCATCAGCACCAAGGACAGGGGAGATGAAAAACTGTTTTTT. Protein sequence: CAISTKDRGDEKLFF.

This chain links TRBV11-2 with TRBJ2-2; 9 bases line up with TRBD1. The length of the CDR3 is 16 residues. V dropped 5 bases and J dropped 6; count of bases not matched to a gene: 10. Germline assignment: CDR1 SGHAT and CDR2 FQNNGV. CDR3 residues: CASSPPGQGRAGELFF. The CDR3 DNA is TGTGCCAGCAGCCCCCCGGGACAGGGAAGAGCCGGGGAGCTGTTTTTT. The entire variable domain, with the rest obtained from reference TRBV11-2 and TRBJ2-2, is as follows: EAGVAQSPRYKIIEKRQSVAFWCNPISGHATLYWYQQILGQGPKLLIQFQNNGVVDDSQLPKDRFSAERLKGVDSTLKIQPAKLEDSAVYLCASSPPGQGRAGELFFGEGSRLTVL.